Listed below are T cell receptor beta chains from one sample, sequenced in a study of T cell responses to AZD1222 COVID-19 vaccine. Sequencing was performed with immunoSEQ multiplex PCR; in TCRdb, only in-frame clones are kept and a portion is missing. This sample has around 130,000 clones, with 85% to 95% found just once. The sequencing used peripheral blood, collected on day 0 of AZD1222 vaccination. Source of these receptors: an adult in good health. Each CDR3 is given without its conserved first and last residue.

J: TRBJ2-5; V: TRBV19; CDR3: ASSYGQETQY
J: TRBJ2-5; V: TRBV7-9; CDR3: ASSPPGSQETQY
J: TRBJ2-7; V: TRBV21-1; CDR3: ASSKGLGQAPTSSYEQY
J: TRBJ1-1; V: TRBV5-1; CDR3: ASSPGVNTEAF
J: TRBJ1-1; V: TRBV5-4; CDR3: ASSLGPGEPEAF
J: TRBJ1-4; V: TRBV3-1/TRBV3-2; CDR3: ASSSLPGSAEKLF
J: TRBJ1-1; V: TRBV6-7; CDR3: ASSYPIMAGMNTEAF
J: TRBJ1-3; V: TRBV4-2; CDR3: ASSQKTGTGGRWGSIY
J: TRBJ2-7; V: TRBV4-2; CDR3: ASSQDTNEQY
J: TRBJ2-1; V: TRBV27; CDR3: ASSPYGNEQF
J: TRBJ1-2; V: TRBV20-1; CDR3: SASGQDYGYT
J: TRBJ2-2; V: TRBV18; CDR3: ASSPTADSNTGELF
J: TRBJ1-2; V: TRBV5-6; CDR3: ASSLRAGGAHYGYT
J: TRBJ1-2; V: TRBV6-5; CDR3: ASSFRGRTESNGYT
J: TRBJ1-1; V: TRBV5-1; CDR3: ASSLADTEAF
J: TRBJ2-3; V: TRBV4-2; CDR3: ASSQDGTGSPDTQY
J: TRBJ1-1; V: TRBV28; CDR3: ASSLGGQVHTEAF
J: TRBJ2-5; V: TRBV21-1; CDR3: ASSKGLETQY
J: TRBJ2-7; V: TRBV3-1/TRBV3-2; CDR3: ASSRQGANEQY
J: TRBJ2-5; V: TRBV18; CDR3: ASSPGLQETQY
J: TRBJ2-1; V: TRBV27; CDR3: ASFISGSSNEQF
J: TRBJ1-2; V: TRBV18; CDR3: ASSPDLTPYGYT
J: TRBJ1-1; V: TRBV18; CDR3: ASSSWTGGNTEAF
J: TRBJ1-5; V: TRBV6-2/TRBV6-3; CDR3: ASSDPGEGDQPQH
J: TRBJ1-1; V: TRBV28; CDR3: ASSSPDRVTEAF
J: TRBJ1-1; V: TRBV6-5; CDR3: ASRARVEAF
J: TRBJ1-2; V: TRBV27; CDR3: ASSYTDEAFYGYT
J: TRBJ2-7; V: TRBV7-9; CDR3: ASSLVGLEQY
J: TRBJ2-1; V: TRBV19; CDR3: ASHQLGRNINEQF
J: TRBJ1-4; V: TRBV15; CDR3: ATSRDRGSNEKLF
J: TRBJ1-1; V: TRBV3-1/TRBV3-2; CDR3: ASSQTVNTEAF
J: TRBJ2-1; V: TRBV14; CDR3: ASSQVPYNEQF
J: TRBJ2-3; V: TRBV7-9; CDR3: ASRGAGVDTQY
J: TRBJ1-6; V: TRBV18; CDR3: ASSLQGSLNSPLH
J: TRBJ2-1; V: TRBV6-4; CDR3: ASSPLGLAGYNEQF
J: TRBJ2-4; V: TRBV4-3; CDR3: ASSLLGVGLEKNIQY
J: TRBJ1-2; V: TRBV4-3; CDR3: ASSQGGKREYYGYT
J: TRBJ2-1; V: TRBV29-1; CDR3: SVRLAGAPYNEQF
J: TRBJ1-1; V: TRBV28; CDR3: ASSFYPDEAF
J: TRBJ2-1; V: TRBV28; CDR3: ASNEPGTAIYNEQF
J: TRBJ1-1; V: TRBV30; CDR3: AWSVEANTGAF
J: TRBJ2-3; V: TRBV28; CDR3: ASAAGRDTQY
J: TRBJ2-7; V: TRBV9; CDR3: ASSVTSTTYEQY
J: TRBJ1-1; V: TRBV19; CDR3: ASSIDRGAGSPNTEAF
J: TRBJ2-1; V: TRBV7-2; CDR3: ASSSPGAGNEQF
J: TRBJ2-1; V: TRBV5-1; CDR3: ASSLGLEFDEQF
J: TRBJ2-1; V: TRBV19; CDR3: ASSIGTGYNEQF
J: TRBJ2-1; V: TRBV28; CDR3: ASSFYQNEQF
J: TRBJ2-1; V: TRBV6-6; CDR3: ASSYSGPPQQF
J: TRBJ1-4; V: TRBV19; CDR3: ASKGGSVYEKLF
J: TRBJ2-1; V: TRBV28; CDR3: ASRGTSGRRGEQF
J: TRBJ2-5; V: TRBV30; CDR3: AWSVSFSETQY
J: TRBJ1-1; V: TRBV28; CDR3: ATGNGEAF
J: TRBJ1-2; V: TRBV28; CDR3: ASSLLQRGYT
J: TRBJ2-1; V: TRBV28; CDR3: ASRTRGLAGYNEQF
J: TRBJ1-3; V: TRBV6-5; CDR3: ASSYAWTGRNTIY
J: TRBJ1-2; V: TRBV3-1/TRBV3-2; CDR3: ASSQVSYGYT